This section outlines one T cell receptor (beta chain) sequence together with its context. The antigen is not known. It was with 60 Vbeta and 13 Jbeta primers that the PCR ran. In the original analysis: In a later analysis, the count reached about 75 million unique TCR beta chains, with around 11 million shared. Generated by immunoSEQ multiplex PCR, the TCRdb table keeps only in-frame clones and is missing some. That table supplies the V and J calls and clone size; D and trimming were determined from the DNA. The sample includes about 110,000 clones, approximately 81% of them seen just once. This sample was included in a study of cytomegalovirus exposure and HLA in healthy donors. The length of the CDR3 is 16 residues. V shed 2 bases and J shed 0 bases, with 11 bases lying between them. Germline V gene lookup returns CDR1 KGHSH and CDR2 LQKENI. Broader study findings: According to the study, around 180 TCR beta chains were cytomegalovirus-associated. Equally common other TCR beta chains were less clonally expanded than HLA-associated ones, a later analysis found. In a later analysis, DRB1 alleles had the most associated TCRs; HLA-C alleles the fewest.

This receptor was taken from a woman aged 18-29 years in good health and CMV-seropositive. V and J are TRBV18 and TRBJ1-3; perhaps TRBD1 as D (5 bases). The sequenced material came from PBMCs. Here the CDR3 DNA reads TGTGCCAGCTCACCATCAGCGGGACTCTCTGGAAACACCATATATTTT. Amino acid sequence: CASSPSAGLSGNTIYF. Full variable domain (outside the CDR3, taken from reference TRBV18 and TRBJ1-3): NAGVMQNPRHLVRRRGQEARLRCSPMKGHSHVYWYRQLPEEGLKFMVYLQKENIIDESGMPKERFSAEFPKEGPSILRIQQVVRGDSAAYFCASSPSAGLSGNTIYFGEGSWLTVV.